Listed below are T cell receptor beta chains from one sample, sequenced in a study of breast tumors, draining lymph nodes, adjacent tissues. One entry per CDR3 protein, called by TCRdb with MiXCR from the multiplex PCR reads. The repertoire holds approximately 250,000 distinct CDR3 sequences, less than 45% seen once, with under 4.5% in the top ten. The sequenced sample consisted of axillary lymph node tissue. These receptors originate from a female donor with breast cancer. Some clones in this sample may be carry-over from other donors' samples. The CDR3 runs from the conserved cysteine through the conserved F or W. D genes are given only for firm matches. Size values are once, few and many counts, or a class for expanded clones, and some rows have none.

len,v_gene,abundance,d_gene,j_gene,CDR3aa,CDR3nt
17,TRBV4-3,many,TRBD1,TRBJ1-6,CASSHDTGQGVGSPLHF,TGCGCCAGCAGCCATGACACCGGACAGGGAGTAGGGTCACCCCTCCACTTT
13,TRBV19,many,.,TRBJ2-5,CARGQGLQETQYF,TGTGCCAGAGGGCAGGGGCTCCAAGAGACCCAGTACTTC
14,TRBV2,many,TRBD2,TRBJ2-7,CASRTGTSGNPPNF,TGTGCCAGCAGGACCGGGACTAGCGGGAATCCACCGAACTTC
18,TRBV5-6,.,TRBD1,TRBJ1-3,CASSYDRDRGFAGNTIYF,TGTGCCAGCAGTTACGACCGGGACAGGGGTTTCGCTGGAAACACCATATATTTT
23,TRBV5-1,few,TRBD1,TRBJ1-2,CASSSNSWDSYFRGEWANYGYTF,TGCGCCAGCAGCTCTAATTCTTGGGACAGTTATTTTCGAGGTGAATGGGCTAACTATGGCTACACCTTC
16,TRBV12-3/TRBV12-4,.,.,TRBJ2-3,CASSLGRGGGGDTQYF,TGTGCCAGCAGTCTGGGGAGAGGGGGCGGGGGAGATACGCAGTATTTT
11,TRBV2,.,TRBD2,TRBJ2-1,CASSVSGVQFF,TGTGCCAGCAGTGTCAGCGGGGTGCAGTTCTTC
16,TRBV7-2,few,.,TRBJ1-1,CASSLQGTLLNTEAFF,TGTGCCAGCAGCTTACAGGGTACGCTGTTGAACACTGAAGCTTTCTTT
15,TRBV28,few,TRBD2,TRBJ2-3,CASSFLAGGTDTQYF,TGTGCCAGCAGTTTCCTAGCGGGAGGAACAGATACGCAGTATTTT
15,TRBV6-5,many,TRBD2,TRBJ2-5,CASSLASGDQETQYF,TGTGCCAGCAGCCTAGCTAGCGGGGACCAAGAGACCCAGTACTTC
13,TRBV12-3/TRBV12-4,few,.,TRBJ2-4,CASREKSKNIQYF,TGTGCCAGCAGGGAGAAATCCAAAAACATTCAGTACTTC
15,TRBV10-1,once,.,TRBJ2-3,CVSSESPLSADTQYF,TGCGTCAGCAGTGAGTCGCCACTCTCGGCAGATACGCAGTATTTT
11,TRBV12-3/TRBV12-4,once,.,TRBJ2-3,CASALGTSLYF,TGTGCCAGCGCATTGGGGACATCGCTGTATTTT
16,TRBV4-2,many,TRBD2,TRBJ2-1,CASSQGAGGRGNEQFF,TGTGCCAGCAGCCAAGGAGCGGGAGGGAGAGGTAATGAGCAGTTCTTC
13,TRBV20-1,.,.,TRBJ2-1,CSLSGSTRVEQFF,TGCAGTTTATCCGGGTCTACCCGAGTTGAGCAGTTCTTC
15,TRBV20-1,many,TRBD2,TRBJ2-1,CSARDTSGRAGSQFF,TGCAGTGCTAGAGATACTAGCGGGAGGGCAGGTTCTCAGTTCTTC
14,TRBV5-5,.,.,TRBJ1-4,CASSLGDAGEKLFF,TGTGCCAGCAGCTTAGGAGACGCCGGGGAAAAACTGTTTTTT
15,TRBV18,many,TRBD1,TRBJ1-6,CASSPYRGSDSPLHF,TGTGCCAGCTCACCATACAGGGGAAGCGATTCACCCCTCCACTTT
15,TRBV12-3/TRBV12-4,many,TRBD2,TRBJ2-3,CASSLVTSEGDTQYF,TGTGCCAGCAGTTTGGTGACTAGCGAGGGAGATACGCAGTATTTT
12,TRBV6-4,many,.,TRBJ2-7,CASSAATAVEYF,TGTGCCAGCAGTGCCGCGACAGCCGTGGAGTACTTC
15,TRBV6-1,many,.,TRBJ1-3,CASSSLRSSGNTIYF,TGTGCCAGCAGTAGTCTTCGGAGTTCTGGAAACACCATATATTTT
18,TRBV5-4,.,.,TRBJ2-1,CASSLVLRVGSSYNEQFF,TGTGCCAGCAGCTTGGTCCTCAGGGTAGGGAGCTCCTACAATGAGCAGTTCTTC
15,TRBV7-3,few,TRBD1,TRBJ2-5,CASSSGGGQAETQYF,TGTGCCAGCAGTAGCGGTGGGGGACAGGCGGAGACCCAGTACTTC
13,TRBV29-1,.,.,TRBJ1-4,CSVEGAGNEKLFF,TGCAGCGTTGAAGGGGCGGGGAATGAAAAACTGTTTTTT
16,TRBV12-3/TRBV12-4,many,TRBD2,TRBJ2-3,CASTPFRGRATDTQYF,TGTGCCAGCACCCCCTTTCGCGGGAGGGCCACAGATACGCAGTATTTT
14,TRBV9,many,.,TRBJ2-7,CASSVAERSYEQYF,TGTGCCAGCAGCGTGGCGGAGAGGTCCTACGAGCAGTACTTC
16,TRBV5-1,many,TRBD1,TRBJ1-4,CASSLTGGVTNEKLFF,TGCGCCAGCAGCTTGACAGGGGGAGTAACTAATGAAAAACTGTTTTTT
14,TRBV24-1,.,TRBD1,TRBJ2-1,CAASDTGGYNEQFF,TGTGCCGCCAGTGACACAGGGGGCTACAATGAGCAGTTCTTC
13,TRBV2,.,TRBD1,TRBJ1-5,CASRAGGSRPQHF,TGTGCCAGCAGAGCAGGGGGCTCTCGGCCCCAGCATTTT
13,TRBV10-2,many,.,TRBJ1-3,CASSGQLGNTIYF,TGCGCCAGCAGCGGACAGCTGGGAAACACCATATATTTT
12,TRBV7-8,many,.,TRBJ2-1,CASSLVTYEQFF,TGTGCCAGCAGCTTAGTAACGTATGAGCAGTTCTTC
16,TRBV18,.,TRBD1,TRBJ1-5,CASSLAGTGGFQPQHF,TGTGCCAGCTCACTTGCCGGGACAGGGGGTTTCCAGCCCCAGCATTTT
14,TRBV6-5,few,.,TRBJ2-4,CASSHVRGGNIQYF,TGTGCCAGCAGTCACGTCAGGGGGGGAAACATTCAGTACTTC
16,TRBV20-1,many,.,TRBJ2-3,CSARDRWESVTDTQYF,TGCAGTGCTAGAGATCGGTGGGAGTCCGTCACAGATACGCAGTATTTT
15,TRBV27,few,.,TRBJ1-4,CASSPRTAYNEKLFF,TGTGCCAGCAGTCCCCGGACGGCTTATAATGAAAAACTGTTTTTT
20,TRBV7-2,many,TRBD1,TRBJ1-4,CASSLRGTGGFRATNEKLFF,TGTGCCAGCAGCTTACGCGGGACAGGGGGCTTTAGGGCAACTAATGAAAAACTGTTTTTT
16,TRBV7-2,many,TRBD1,TRBJ1-2,CASSSPRQGAGYGYTF,TGTGCCAGCAGCTCCCCTAGACAGGGGGCAGGCTATGGCTACACCTTC
16,TRBV12-3/TRBV12-4,many,TRBD1,TRBJ1-5,CASSKSVGTGDQPQHF,TGTGCCAGCAGTAAAAGCGTCGGGACAGGAGATCAGCCCCAGCATTTT
15,TRBV4-3,many,.,TRBJ1-4,CASSQGGRGSEKLFF,TGCGCCAGCAGCCAAGGAGGGCGGGGGAGCGAAAAACTGTTTTTT
11,TRBV11-2,.,TRBD1,TRBJ1-2,CASRGSRGYTF,TGTGCCAGCAGGGGGAGCAGGGGGTACACCTTC
13,TRBV7-9,many,.,TRBJ1-6,CASSSQARSPLHF,TGTGCCAGCAGCTCGCAGGCCAGATCACCCCTCCACTTT
15,TRBV15,many,.,TRBJ2-3,CATSDRTAWPDTQYF,TGTGCCACCAGCGACCGGACAGCGTGGCCAGATACGCAGTATTTT
13,TRBV7-6,many,.,TRBJ1-5,CASSHRGNQPQHF,TGTGCCAGCAGCCACAGGGGCAATCAGCCCCAGCATTTT
13,TRBV6-5,.,.,TRBJ1-1,CAIMGTRDTEAFF,TGTGCCATCATGGGAACCAGGGACACTGAAGCTTTCTTT